This TCR beta chain was sequenced in a study of post-analysis software for immune sequencing data. Study-wide context: The study covered relapsing-remitting, secondary progressive and progressive-relapsing courses of multiple sclerosis.

Unique molecular identifiers were present in the TCR beta cDNA libraries. TCRdb itself ran the PCR reads through MiXCR, one entry per CDR3 protein. Of about 540,000 distinct CDR3 sequences in the sample, about a third were seen once. This clonotype was picked up a small number of times. What it binds is not known. Overall study results and limits: Normalized Chao1 diversity was significantly lower in multiple sclerosis patients than in controls.

Sequencing was performed on blood. This receptor was identified in a girl younger than 18 with multiple sclerosis.

This CDR3 reads CASGPFNQPQHF. The CDR3 DNA sequence: TGTGCCAGCGGACCCTTCAATCAGCCCCAGCATTTT. The rearrangement uses TRBV28 and TRBJ1-5; no definite D call. Per germline, CDR1 MDHEN and CDR2 SYDVKM. V gave up 8 bases and J gave up 3 bases, with 8 bases separating them. The CDR3 has 12 amino acids.